This T cell receptor (beta chain) was profiled in a study of T cells after yellow fever vaccination. The V end lost 5 bases, the J end lost 3 bases, and 8 bases lay between the germline ends. CDR3 length equals 13 residues. Germline V gene lookup returns CDR1 MNHNS and CDR2 SASEGT. A single record per CDR3 protein comes from TCRdb applying MiXCR to the 5' RACE reads. The table records hundreds of thousands of distinct CDR3 sequences, about 13% of them present only once. This clonotype was recorded a few times. Its specificity is unknown. Regarding the study as a whole: Abundant clonotypes from the bulk population could have been carried over as contaminants into FACS-sorted repertoires. By day 5 rather than day 15, the secondary response had peaked, though it was weaker.

The sequencing used PBMCs, collected on the day of the yellow fever booster vaccination. The clonotype comes from a young man who received the YFV17D yellow fever vaccine. The J gene is TRBJ1-5, the V gene TRBV6-1; D ambiguous. CDR3 DNA sequence: TGTGCCAGCAGTATCCGGGACAATCAGCCCCAGCATTTT. Translating gives CASSIRDNQPQHF.